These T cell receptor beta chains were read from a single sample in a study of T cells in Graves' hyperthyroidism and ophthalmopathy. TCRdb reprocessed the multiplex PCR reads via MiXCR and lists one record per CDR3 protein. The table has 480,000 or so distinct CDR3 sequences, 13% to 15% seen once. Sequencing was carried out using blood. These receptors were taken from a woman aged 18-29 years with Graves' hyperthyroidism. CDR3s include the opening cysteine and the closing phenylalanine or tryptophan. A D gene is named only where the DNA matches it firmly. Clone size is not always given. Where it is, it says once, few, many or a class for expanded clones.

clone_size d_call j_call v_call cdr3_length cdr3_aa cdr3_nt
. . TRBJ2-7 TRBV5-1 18 CASGETDRGLAGGHEQYF TGCGCCAGCGGCGAAACCGACAGGGGGCTAGCGGGGGGCCACGAGCAGTACTTC
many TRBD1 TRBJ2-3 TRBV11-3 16 CASSLGTTGGKDTQYF TGTGCCAGCAGCTTAGGAACGACAGGGGGTAAAGATACGCAGTATTTT
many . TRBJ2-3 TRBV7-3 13 CASSGRRTDTQYF TGTGCCAGTTCGGGACGAAGGACAGATACGCAGTATTTT
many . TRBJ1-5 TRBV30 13 CAWSVVDSQPQHF TGTGCCTGGAGTGTAGTCGATAGTCAGCCCCAGCATTTT
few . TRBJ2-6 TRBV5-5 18 CASSLERGSSTGANVLTF TGTGCCAGCAGCTTGGAAAGGGGTTCCTCCACTGGGGCCAACGTCCTGACTTTC
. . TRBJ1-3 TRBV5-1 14 CASSPGTQGNTIYF TGCGCCAGCAGTCCGGGGACCCAAGGAAACACCATATATTTT
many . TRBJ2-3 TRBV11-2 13 CASSLDREDTQYF TGTGCCAGCAGCTTAGACAGGGAAGATACGCAGTATTTT
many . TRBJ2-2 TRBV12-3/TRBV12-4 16 CASSLTLTLSIGELFF TGTGCCAGCAGTCTAACCCTAACCCTATCGATCGGGGAGCTGTTTTTT
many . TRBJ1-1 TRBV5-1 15 CASSLEAGWNTEAFF TGCGCCAGCAGCTTGGAGGCAGGGTGGAACACTGAAGCTTTCTTT
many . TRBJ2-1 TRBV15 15 CATSRGGGTGSGQFF TGTGCCACCAGCAGAGGAGGGGGTACTGGATCGGGGCAGTTCTTC
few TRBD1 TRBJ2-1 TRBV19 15 CASSITGALYNEQFF TGTGCCAGTAGTATTACAGGGGCACTGTACAATGAGCAGTTCTTC
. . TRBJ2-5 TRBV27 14 CASSLLRGQETQYF TGTGCCAGCAGTTTACTTAGGGGGCAAGAGACCCAGTACTTC
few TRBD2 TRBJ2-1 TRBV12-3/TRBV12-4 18 CASSPPSFSSGGYNEQFF TGTGCCAGCAGTCCCCCTTCTTTTTCCAGCGGGGGTTACAATGAGCAGTTCTTC
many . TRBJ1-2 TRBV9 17 CASSSVVSGTANYGYTF TGTGCCAGCAGCAGCGTGGTCTCCGGGACGGCTAACTATGGCTACACCTTC
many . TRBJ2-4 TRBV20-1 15 CSARGGDGNGNIQYF TGCAGTGCTAGGGGGGGTGATGGGAACGGCAACATTCAGTACTTC